This entry lists 14 T cell receptor beta chains sequenced from one sample in a study of T cells in Graves' hyperthyroidism and ophthalmopathy. The CDR3 regions of TCR beta were amplified from RNA transcripts. First-round RT-PCR targeting the TCR CDR3 was performed with the HTBI primer set. TCRdb redid the calling of the multiplex PCR reads with MiXCR, one entry per CDR3 protein. The repertoire holds 400,000 to 500,000 distinct CDR3 sequences, with roughly 13% as singletons. The sequencing sample was made of blood. All receptors come from a woman under 30 with Graves' hyperthyroidism.

This clonotype was counted once. V is TRBV6-1 and J is TRBJ1-4, with a tentative D call TRBD1 (5 bases). The V end lost 2 bases, the J end lost 4 bases, and 17 bases lay between the germline ends. The CDR3 is 17 residues long. CDR1 is MNHNS and CDR2 is SASEGT in the germline V gene. As DNA, the CDR3 is TGTGCCAGCAGTGAAACCCTCGCAGGTGGGGGTAATGAAAAACTGTTTTTT. Its protein is CASSETLAGGGNEKLFF.

This clonotype was seen many times. The chain is built from TRBV28 and TRBJ2-2, with 11 bases that match TRBD2. Germline-derived CDR1 and CDR2 are MDHEN and SYDVKM. This CDR3 spans 16 amino acids. The V gene end was trimmed by 2 bases and the J gene end by 4 bases; junction bases not matched to a gene: 3. CDR3 protein: CASSLGLAGGTGELFF. CDR3 in DNA: TGTGCCAGCAGTTTAGGGCTAGCGGGAGGCACCGGGGAGCTGTTTTTT.

This clonotype was seen at least ten times. In DNA form, the CDR3 reads TGTGCCAGCAGTTTGACCCGGGGGGCCTACGAGCAGTACTTC. Translated, it gives CASSLTRGAYEQYF. The rearrangement links TRBV27 to TRBJ2-7; TRBD2 aligns across 7 bases. Germline V lookup: CDR1 MNHEY, CDR2 SMNVEV (reference sequence). The CDR3 consists of 14 residues. Losses at the gene ends were 3 bases for V and 2 bases for J; bases not matched to a gene: 4.

This clonotype was picked up a small number of times. This may arise from a read error, as a much more abundant clone is one base away. The V and J genes are TRBV2 and TRBJ2-4; D is unresolved. In germline, CDR1 is SNHLY, CDR2 FYNNEI. The CDR3 runs to 15 residues. CDR3 loop: CASSDDALAKNTQYF. CDR3 nucleotide sequence: TGTGCCAGCAGTGACGATGCTCTGGCCAAAAACACTCAGTACTTC.

This clonotype came up a few times. The chain couples TRBV28 to TRBJ2-4; D might be TRBD2 (6 bases). The V gene's germline CDR1 is MDHEN and CDR2 SYDVKM. Trimming pared 6 bases from V and 7 bases from J, leaving 13 bases between. CDR3 length: 13 residues. The CDR3 here is CASSKSGRNIQYF. The CDR3 nucleotides are TGTGCCAGCAGCAAAAGCGGGCGGAACATTCAGTACTTC.

The rearrangement links TRBV28 to TRBJ2-1, with 14 bases lining up with TRBD2. Germline trimming cut 7 bases from V and 15 bases from J; bases unmatched to any gene: 11. Germline V gene sequence: CDR1 MDHEN, CDR2 SYDVKM. The CDR3 consists of 14 residues. In nucleotides, the CDR3 is TGTGCCAGCACTTCAGGGACTAGCGGGAGTTCACCGTTCTTC. Translated: CASTSGTSGSSPFF.

This clonotype was seen only a few times. The chain links TRBV28 to TRBJ1-1; TRBD1 aligns across 7 bases. Germline V gene sequence: CDR1 MDHEN, CDR2 SYDVKM. The trim removed 6 bases at V and 3 bases at J, leaving 4 bases unmatched. The CDR3 has 13 residues. The CDR3 DNA reads TGTGCCAGCAGCACAGGGGATGACACTGAAGCTTTCTTT. Residues: CASSTGDDTEAFF.

This clonotype came up many times. The chain combines TRBV30 with TRBJ2-7; 11 nucleotides match TRBD2. Trimming took 3 bases from V and 0 from J; bases not matched to a gene: 10. The length of the CDR3 is 17 residues. Germline V gives CDR1 GTSNPN, CDR2 SVGIG (reference sequence). For the CDR3, the DNA is TGTGCCTGGAGCCCCGGGACTAGCGGTACGATCTCCTACGAGCAGTACTTC. As protein: CAWSPGTSGTISYEQYF.

Of note for this clonotype: A much bigger clone sits one base away, suggesting this may be a read error. V is TRBV25-1 and J is TRBJ2-7; TRBD2 is a possible D gene (6 bases). The germline gives CDR1 MGHDK, CDR2 SYGVNS. The length of the CDR3 is 14 residues. DNA of the CDR3: TGTGCCAGCAGTCGGGGAGGACTAACCTACGGGCAGTACTTC. This gives the protein CASSRGGLTYGQYF.

In its sample, this clonotype was seen once. V usage is TRBV20-1 and J usage is TRBJ2-4; 7 nucleotides align to TRBD2. CDR1 and CDR2 from the germline V gene are DFQATT and SNEGSKA (reference sequence). V shed 0 bases, J shed 1 base, and the junction held 9 bases outside the gene matches. This CDR3 contains 17 residues. CDR3 DNA sequence: TGCAGTGCTAGAGATCAATGGGGGGGAGAGGCCAAAAACATTCAGTACTTC. This encodes CSARDQWGGEAKNIQYF.

This clonotype was seen ten or more times. The chain carries TRBV11-2 and TRBJ2-7; D tentatively fits TRBD1 or TRBD2 (5 bases each). The CDR3 is 19 residues long. CDR1 SGHAT and CDR2 FQNNGV come from the germline V gene. Between the trimmed V and J ends, which lost 0 bases and 2 bases, there was a span of 23 bases. CDR3 residues: CASSLELPETGTSTYEQYF. CDR3 bases: TGTGCCAGCAGCTTAGAACTCCCCGAGACCGGGACGTCTACCTACGAGCAGTACTTC. Filled out from reference TRBV11-2 and TRBJ2-7, the complete variable domain reads EAGVAQSPRYKIIEKRQSVAFWCNPISGHATLYWYQQILGQGPKLLIQFQNNGVVDDSQLPKDRFSAERLKGVDSTLKIQPAKLEDSAVYLCASSLELPETGTSTYEQYFGPGTRLTVT.

This clonotype was seen only a few times. In nucleotides, the CDR3 is TGTGCCAGCAACCAGGAGTCGAGCACAGATACGCAGTATTTT. It codes for CASNQESSTDTQYF. The chain combines TRBV5-6 with TRBJ2-3; D remains unclear. Germline values: CDR1 SGHDT, CDR2 YYEEEE. This CDR3 contains 14 residues. Trimming removed 6 bases at V and 0 bases at J, with 11 bases between.

This clonotype has at least ten counts. The rearrangement joins TRBV28 to TRBJ1-5; no clear D. The V end was cut by 4 bases, the J end by 5 bases, with 9 bases between. The germline V gene has CDR1 MDHEN and CDR2 SYDVKM. This CDR3 comprises 13 residues. The CDR3 reads CASSYSQHQPQHF. The CDR3 DNA sequence: TGTGCCAGCAGTTATTCCCAGCATCAGCCCCAGCATTTT.

This clonotype was recorded many times. This chain connects TRBV11-2 to TRBJ1-6, with a tentative D call TRBD1 (5 bases). The germline CDR1 and CDR2 sequences are SGHAT and FQNNGV. The V gene lost 5 bases and the J gene lost 4 bases, with 9 bases spanning the gap. This CDR3 region has 14 residues. The chain's CDR3 is CASSTDSYNSPLHF. CDR3 nucleotides: TGTGCCAGCAGCACCGACAGTTATAATTCACCCCTCCACTTT.